This T cell receptor (beta chain) was captured in a study of PD-1 blockade in classical Hodgkin lymphoma. Study-wide results and limits: Newly diagnosed patients had diversity similar to the baseline diversity of complete responders. In newly diagnosed patients, baseline TCR diversity was reportedly below that of healthy donors.

The time point: cycle 4 day 1 (C4D1), after about 6 weeks of nivolumab. There was relapse after autologous stem cell transplantation in every patient, and there was variation in brentuximab vedotin exposure. About this clone itself: The antigen is unknown.

The CDR3 spans 13 residues. J gave up 5 bases and V 7 bases, and 7 bases lay outside the gene matches. Germline V gene sequence: CDR1 SQVTM, CDR2 ANQGSEA. Sequenced by immunoSEQ multiplex PCR; TCRdb stores in-frame clones only, minus some. The sample lists about 8,000 clones; more than 75% were seen once. This clonotype was sampled from a human donor with classical Hodgkin lymphoma. V and J are TRBV29-1 and TRBJ2-5; TRBD2 aligns across 10 bases. Sequencing was performed on peripheral blood mononuclear cells (PBMCs), taken before the fourth cycle of nivolumab. This CDR3 reads CSGGLASWETQYF. CDR3 DNA: TGCAGCGGGGGACTAGCGAGTTGGGAGACCCAGTACTTC. Drawing the rest from reference TRBV29-1 and TRBJ2-5, the complete variable domain is SAVISQKPSRDICQRGTSLTIQCQVDSQVTMMFWYRQQPGQSLTLIATANQGSEATYESGFVIDKFPISRPNLTFSTLTVSNMSPEDSSIYLCSGGLASWETQYFGPGTRLLVL.